This record looks at one T cell receptor (beta chain) sequence and its context. The sample belongs to a study of CD8 T cells in Susac syndrome. The V gene lost 1 base and the J gene lost 2 bases, with 7 bases spanning the gap. This CDR3 comprises 13 residues. Germline V gene data show CDR1 as GTSNPN and CDR2 as SVGIG (reference sequence). With random hexamers, roughly 0.45 to 1 ug RNA was reverse transcribed. TCRdb re-analysed the immunoSEQ multiplex PCR reads in MiXCR, keeping a single row per CDR3 protein. The table shows approximately 200,000 distinct CDR3 sequences, with 90% to 95% occurring only once.

V usage is TRBV30 and J usage is TRBJ2-3; a possible D gene is TRBD1 (6 bases). The sequencing input was CD4+ T cells from PBMCs. The TCR originated in a human donor with multiple sclerosis. CDR3 coding DNA: TGTGCCTGGAGTGGGGACATCACAGATACGCAGTATTTT. The encoded protein is CAWSGDITDTQYF.